This TCR beta chain originates from a study of CD4 T cells in relation to SARS-CoV-2 and coronaviruses (dated by TCRdb to about 2021). Some background on the complete study: In the ViraFEST assay, PBMCs were cultured with antigen for nine to ten days, after which TCR beta CDR3s were sequenced to identify clonal expansions specific to the antigen. Shared crossreactive spike epitopes were mapped to their HLA restriction using patient-derived lymphoblastoid cell lines. A different, Illumina-based TCR-beta assay was used to sequence expansion assays from other donors in the study. The Adaptive Biotechnologies TCR-sequencing kit was used for samples from three pre-COVID donors and for the naive versus memory experiments, whereas the other data were Illumina-based. At the level of individual TCR clonotypes, the study evaluated whether memory CD4+ T cells crossreact between the spike proteins of SARS-CoV-2 and those of common cold coronaviruses. The negative reference condition was either a culture with an HIV-1 Nef peptide pool or a culture with no peptide.

V is clipped by 5 bases and J by 5 bases, and the sequence between their germline boundaries is 12 bases long. The CDR3, from cysteine to phenylalanine, totals 14 residues. Only the CDR3 region is kept as DNA, spanning 42 bases read in frame from base 1. Reading the germline V gene (reference sequence) gives CDR1 LNHDA and CDR2 SQIVND. Study-wide findings and limitations: Because the crossreactivity analysis focused on spike protein, crossreactivity against other viral proteins was not assessed. Small numbers of patients and of tested TCRs limited the study. In about 60% of donors, memory CD4+ clonotypes turned up that crossrecognized SARS-CoV-2 and at least one common cold coronavirus spike. Crossreactive clones showed significantly weaker SARS-CoV-2-driven expansion than monoreactive clones, consistent with antigenic imprinting. No donor contributed both pre-pandemic and post-infection samples, which limited tracing the source of pre-existing responses.

CD4+ T cells from unexposed donors were collected before the COVID-19 pandemic (2011-2018). The EasySep CD4+ T cell isolation kit was used to isolate CD4+ T cells once the cultures had run for ten to eleven days. Unexposed donor CD4+ T cells were tested for reactivity to SARS-CoV-2 S and N and four common cold coronavirus spike pools, as cell number allowed. PBMCs were cultured at approximately 2 million per well in IMDM supplemented with approximately 5% human AB serum and 9 to 10 IU/ml IL-2. Half of the culture medium was replaced with fresh IL-2-containing medium on days 3 and 7. Each peptide culture condition was generally run in triplicate replicate wells. The leukapheresis product used for the unexposed donors was purchased from a commercial source. Ficoll-Paque PLUS gradient centrifugation was used to isolate PBMCs from leukapheresis product or whole blood. The PBMCs went either fresh into the expansion assay or into cryopreservation at -140 degrees C. The QIAamp Micro DNA Kit was used to extract genomic DNA from the CD4+ T cells.

The library relied on the immunoSEQ multiplex PCR assay. The study's own analysis went as follows. During preprocessing, nonproductive sequences were removed, along with CDR3s that did not begin with C, did not end with F or W, or were shorter than 7 amino acids. The MANAFEST web app identified antigen-specific clonotypes based on expansion compared with the reference and other culture wells. A clone was considered positive if significant expansion relative to the reference culture was observed in 2 of 3 replicate wells at an FDR below 0.05. A further requirement for positive clones was significant expansion compared with all other tandem wells, along with an odds ratio above 5. Pairwise Levenshtein distance, computed with the stringdist R package after three terminal residues were trimmed from each end, was used as the measure of CDR3 homology. The source is immuneACCESS, and TCRdb retained only in-frame sequences with V and J called. Part of the clones is not carried over; for the studies checked, unresolved V genes explain less than half of this, and the remainder is unexplained. The V and J calls and the clone size are those of that table, but D and trimming were determined from the DNA. In this sample the table shows over 25,000 clones, around three quarters of which occur a single time. Roughly 14% of the sample rests with the top ten.

A remark on this clone: This clone's antigen is unknown. No per-base quality is available; no much larger clone lies one base away.

The rearranged chain carries TRBV19 and TRBJ2-2; matching of 6 bases hints at TRBD1 as the D gene. Sequences were obtained from CD4+ T cells from PBMCs, cultured in vitro. The sequence was collected from a human donor in good health. The DNA sequence is TGTGCCAGTAGTGAAGGGCAGGGGACCGGGGAGCTGTTTTTT. This is translated as CASSEGQGTGELFF.